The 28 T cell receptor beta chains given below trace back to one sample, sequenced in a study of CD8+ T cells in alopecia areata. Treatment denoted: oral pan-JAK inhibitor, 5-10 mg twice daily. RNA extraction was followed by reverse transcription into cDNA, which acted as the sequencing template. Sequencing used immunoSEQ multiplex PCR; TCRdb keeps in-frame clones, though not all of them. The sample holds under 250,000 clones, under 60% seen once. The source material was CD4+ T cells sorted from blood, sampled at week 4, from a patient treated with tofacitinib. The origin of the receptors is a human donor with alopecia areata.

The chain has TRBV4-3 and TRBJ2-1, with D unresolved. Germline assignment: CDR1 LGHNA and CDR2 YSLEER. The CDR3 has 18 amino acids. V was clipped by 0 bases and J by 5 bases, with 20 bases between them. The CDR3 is CASSQETTAADRNNEQFF. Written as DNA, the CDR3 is TGCGCCAGCAGCCAAGAAACGACGGCAGCTGATCGGAACAATGAGCAGTTCTTC.

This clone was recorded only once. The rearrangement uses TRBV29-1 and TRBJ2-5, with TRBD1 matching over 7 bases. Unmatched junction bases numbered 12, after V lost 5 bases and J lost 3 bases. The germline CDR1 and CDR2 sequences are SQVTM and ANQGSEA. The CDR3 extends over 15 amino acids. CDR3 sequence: CSVRGSGTEKETQYF. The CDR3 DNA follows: TGCAGCGTTCGAGGCTCCGGGACAGAAAAAGAGACCCAGTACTTC.

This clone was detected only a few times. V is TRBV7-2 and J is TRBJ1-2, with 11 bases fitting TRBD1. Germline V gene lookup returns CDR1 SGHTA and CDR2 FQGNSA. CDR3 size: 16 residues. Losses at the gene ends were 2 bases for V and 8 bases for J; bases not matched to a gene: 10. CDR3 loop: CASSLSFRGQGGGYTF. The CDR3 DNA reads TGTGCCAGCAGCTTATCTTTCCGGGGACAGGGGGGAGGCTACACCTTC.

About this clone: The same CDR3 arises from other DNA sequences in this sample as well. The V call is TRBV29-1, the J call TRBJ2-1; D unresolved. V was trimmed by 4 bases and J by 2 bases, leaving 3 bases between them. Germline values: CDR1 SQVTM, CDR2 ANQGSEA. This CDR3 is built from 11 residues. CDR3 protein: CSVVTYNEQFF. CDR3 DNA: TGCAGCGTTGTTACCTACAATGAGCAGTTCTTC.

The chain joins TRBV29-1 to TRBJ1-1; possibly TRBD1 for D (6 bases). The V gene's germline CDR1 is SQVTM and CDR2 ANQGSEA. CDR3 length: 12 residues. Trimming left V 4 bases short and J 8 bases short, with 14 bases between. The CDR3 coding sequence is TGCAGCGTTGGGATGCGTGGGACAGAAGCTTTCTTT. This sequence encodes CSVGMRGTEAFF.

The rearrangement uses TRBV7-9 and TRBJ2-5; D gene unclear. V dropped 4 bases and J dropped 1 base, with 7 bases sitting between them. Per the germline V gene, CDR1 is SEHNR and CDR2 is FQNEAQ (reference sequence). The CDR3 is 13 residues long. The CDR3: CASSSVLQETQYF. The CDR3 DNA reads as TGTGCCAGCAGCTCGGTCCTCCAAGAGACCCAGTACTTC. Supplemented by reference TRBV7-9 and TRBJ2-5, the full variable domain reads DTGVSQNPRHKITKRGQNVTFRCDPISEHNRLYWYRQTLGQGPEFLTYFQNEAQLEKSRLLSDRFSAERPKGSFSTLEIQRTEQGDSAMYLCASSSVLQETQYFGPGTRLLVL.

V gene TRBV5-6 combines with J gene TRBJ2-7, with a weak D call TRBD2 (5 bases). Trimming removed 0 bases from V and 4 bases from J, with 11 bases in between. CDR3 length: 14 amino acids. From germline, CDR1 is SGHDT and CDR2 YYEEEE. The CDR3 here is CASSLGYEGYEQYF. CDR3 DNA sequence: TGTGCCAGCAGCTTGGGTTACGAGGGATACGAGCAGTACTTC.

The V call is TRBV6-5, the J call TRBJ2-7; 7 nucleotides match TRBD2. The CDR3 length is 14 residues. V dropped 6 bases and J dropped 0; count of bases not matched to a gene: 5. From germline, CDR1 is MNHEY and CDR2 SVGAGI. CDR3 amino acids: CASSQAGFSYEQYF. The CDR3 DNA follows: TGTGCCAGCAGCCAAGCGGGGTTCTCCTACGAGCAGTACTTC.

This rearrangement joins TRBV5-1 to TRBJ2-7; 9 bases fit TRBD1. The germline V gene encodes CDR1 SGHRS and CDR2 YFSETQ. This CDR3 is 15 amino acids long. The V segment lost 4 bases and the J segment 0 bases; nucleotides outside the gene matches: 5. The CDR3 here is CASSPGQGSSYEQYF. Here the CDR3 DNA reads TGCGCCAGCAGCCCGGGACAGGGTAGCTCCTACGAGCAGTACTTC. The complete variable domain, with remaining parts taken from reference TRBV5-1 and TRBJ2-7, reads KAGVTQTPRYLIKTRGQQVTLSCSPISGHRSVSWYQQTPGQGLQFLFEYFSETQRNKGNFPGRFSGRQFSNSRSEMNVSTLELGDSALYLCASSPGQGSSYEQYFGPGTRLTVT.

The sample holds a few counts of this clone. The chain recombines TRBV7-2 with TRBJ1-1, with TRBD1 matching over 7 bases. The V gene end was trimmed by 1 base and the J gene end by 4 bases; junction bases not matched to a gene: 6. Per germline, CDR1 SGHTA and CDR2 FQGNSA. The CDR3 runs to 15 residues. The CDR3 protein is CASSLGRGQSTEAFF. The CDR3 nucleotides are TGTGCCAGCAGCTTAGGACGGGGACAGTCCACTGAAGCTTTCTTT. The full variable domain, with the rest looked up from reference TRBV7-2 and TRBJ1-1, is GAGVSQSPSNKVTEKGKDVELRCDPISGHTALYWYRQSLGQGLEFLIYFQGNSAPDKSGLPSDRFSAERTGGSVSTLTIQRTQQEDSAVYLCASSLGRGQSTEAFFGQGTRLTVV.

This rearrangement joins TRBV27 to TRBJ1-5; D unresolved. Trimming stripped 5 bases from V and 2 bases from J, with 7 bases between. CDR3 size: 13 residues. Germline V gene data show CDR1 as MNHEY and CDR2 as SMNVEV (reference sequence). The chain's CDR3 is CASSPGGNQPQHF. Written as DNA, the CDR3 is TGTGCCAGCAGTCCCGGGGGCAATCAGCCCCAGCATTTT.

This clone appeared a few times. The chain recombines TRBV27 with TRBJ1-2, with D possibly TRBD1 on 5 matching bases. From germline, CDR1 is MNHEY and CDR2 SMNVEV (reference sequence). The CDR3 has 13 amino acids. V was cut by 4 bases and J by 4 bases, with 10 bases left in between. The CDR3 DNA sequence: TGTGCCAGCAGTTCTCAGGGCGGCTATGGCTACACCTTC. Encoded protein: CASSSQGGYGYTF.

CDR3: CASSEWTENEKLFF. CDR3 nucleotides: TGTGCCAGCAGTGAATGGACAGAGAATGAAAAACTGTTTTTT. The rearrangement uses TRBV2 and TRBJ1-4; perhaps TRBD1 as D (6 bases). Germline CDR1 reads SNHLY; CDR2 reads FYNNEI. Trimming left V 2 bases short and J 5 bases short, with 9 bases between. The CDR3 is made up of 14 amino acids.

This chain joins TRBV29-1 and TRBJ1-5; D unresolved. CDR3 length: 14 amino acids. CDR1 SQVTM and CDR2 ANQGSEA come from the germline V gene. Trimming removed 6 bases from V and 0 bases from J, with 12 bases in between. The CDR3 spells CSVSNHNSNQPQHF. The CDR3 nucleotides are TGCAGCGTCTCGAATCACAATAGCAATCAGCCCCAGCATTTT.

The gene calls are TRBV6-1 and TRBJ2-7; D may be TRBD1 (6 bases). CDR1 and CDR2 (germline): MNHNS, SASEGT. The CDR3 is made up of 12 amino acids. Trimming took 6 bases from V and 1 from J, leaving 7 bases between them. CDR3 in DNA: TGTGCCAGCAGGGGGACATCCTACGAGCAGTACTTC. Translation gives CASRGTSYEQYF.

CDR3 coding DNA: TGCAGCGTCCTTAGACGGGACACCGGGGAGCTGTTTTTT. Its translation is CSVLRRDTGELFF. The gene calls are TRBV29-1 and TRBJ2-2; D ambiguous. Deletions cut 6 bases from V and 3 bases from J, with 11 bases between. Looked up from germline, CDR1 is SQVTM and CDR2 is ANQGSEA. The CDR3 has 13 amino acids.

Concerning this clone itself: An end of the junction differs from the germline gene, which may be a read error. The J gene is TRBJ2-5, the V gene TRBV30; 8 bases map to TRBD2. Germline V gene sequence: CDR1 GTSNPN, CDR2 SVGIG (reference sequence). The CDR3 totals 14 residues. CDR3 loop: CTWSVLSGGETQYF. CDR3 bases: TGTACCTGGAGTGTACTCAGCGGGGGAGAGACCCAGTACTTC.

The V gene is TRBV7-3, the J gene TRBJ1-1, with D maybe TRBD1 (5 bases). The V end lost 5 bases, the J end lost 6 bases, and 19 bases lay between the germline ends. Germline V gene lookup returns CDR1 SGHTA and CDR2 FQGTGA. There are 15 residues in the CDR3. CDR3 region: CASSAMGDRSAEAFF. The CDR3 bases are TGTGCCAGCAGCGCAATGGGGGATAGAAGCGCTGAAGCTTTCTTT.

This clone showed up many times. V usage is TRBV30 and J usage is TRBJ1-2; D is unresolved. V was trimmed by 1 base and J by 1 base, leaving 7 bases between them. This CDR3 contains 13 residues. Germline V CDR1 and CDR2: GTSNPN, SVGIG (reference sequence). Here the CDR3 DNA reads TGTGCCTGGAGTGGGGCGGTTAACTATGGCTACACCTTC. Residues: CAWSGAVNYGYTF.

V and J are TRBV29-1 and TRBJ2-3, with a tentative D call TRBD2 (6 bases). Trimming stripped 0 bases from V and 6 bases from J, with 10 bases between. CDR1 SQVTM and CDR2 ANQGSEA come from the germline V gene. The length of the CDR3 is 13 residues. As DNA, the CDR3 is TGCAGCGTTGAAGATAATGGGAGGGATACGCAGTATTTT. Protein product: CSVEDNGRDTQYF.

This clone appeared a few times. The CDR3 DNA is TGTGCCAGCGGGGAGTACGATACGCAGTATTTT. Its protein product is CASGEYDTQYF. The chain combines TRBV19 with TRBJ2-3; the D gene is possibly TRBD2 (5 bases). The CDR3 spans 11 residues. CDR1 is LNHDA, CDR2 SQIVND, per germline (reference sequence). Trimming pared 9 bases from V and 6 bases from J, leaving 10 bases between.

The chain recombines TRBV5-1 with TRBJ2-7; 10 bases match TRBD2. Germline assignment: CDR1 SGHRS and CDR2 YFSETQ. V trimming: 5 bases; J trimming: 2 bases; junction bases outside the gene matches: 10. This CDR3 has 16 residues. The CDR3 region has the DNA TGCGCCAGCAGGCAGGCGACTAGCGGGTTAGCCTACGAGCAGTACTTC. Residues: CASRQATSGLAYEQYF.

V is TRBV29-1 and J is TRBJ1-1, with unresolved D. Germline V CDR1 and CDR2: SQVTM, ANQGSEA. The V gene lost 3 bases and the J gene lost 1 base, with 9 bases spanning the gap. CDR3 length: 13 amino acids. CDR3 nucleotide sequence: TGCAGCGTTGACAGGTCGGGGAACACTGAAGCTTTCTTT. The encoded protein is CSVDRSGNTEAFF.

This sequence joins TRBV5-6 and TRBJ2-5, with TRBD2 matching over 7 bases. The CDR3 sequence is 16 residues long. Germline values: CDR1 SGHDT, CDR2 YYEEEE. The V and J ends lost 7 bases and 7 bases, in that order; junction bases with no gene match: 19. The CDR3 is CASQSTAGDFPATQYF. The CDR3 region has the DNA TGTGCCAGCCAATCAACGGCGGGGGACTTCCCCGCGACCCAGTACTTC.

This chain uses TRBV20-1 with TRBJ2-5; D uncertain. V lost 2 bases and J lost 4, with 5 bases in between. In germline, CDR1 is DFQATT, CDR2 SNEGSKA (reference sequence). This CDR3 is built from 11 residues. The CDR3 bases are TGCAGTGCTAGATTTCTAGAGACCCAGTACTTC. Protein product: CSARFLETQYF.

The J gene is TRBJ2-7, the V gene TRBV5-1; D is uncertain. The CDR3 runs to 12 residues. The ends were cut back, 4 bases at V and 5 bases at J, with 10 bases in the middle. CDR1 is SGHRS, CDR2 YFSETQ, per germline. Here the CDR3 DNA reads TGCGCCAGCAGCGCTCTCTTGGACGAGCAGTACTTC. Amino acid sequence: CASSALLDEQYF.

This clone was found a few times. The CDR3 sequence: CASSQDQSEAFF. CDR3 coding DNA: TGCGCCAGCAGCCAAGATCAAAGTGAAGCTTTCTTT. The V and J genes are TRBV4-3 and TRBJ1-1; D is unclear. CDR1 and CDR2 from the germline V gene are LGHNA and YSLEER. The CDR3 spans 12 residues. V was pared by 0 bases and J by 7 bases, with 6 bases between.

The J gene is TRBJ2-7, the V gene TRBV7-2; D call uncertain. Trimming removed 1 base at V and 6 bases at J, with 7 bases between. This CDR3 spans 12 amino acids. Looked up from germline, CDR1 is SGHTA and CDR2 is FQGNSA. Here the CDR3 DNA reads TGTGCCAGCAGCTTAGATTTGGGCGAGCAGTACTTC. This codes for CASSLDLGEQYF.